Listed here are 31 T cell receptor beta chains from one sample, sequenced in a study of shared clonotypes between healthy human individuals. Data came from immunoSEQ multiplex PCR; TCRdb stores just in-frame clones and leaves some out. The sample lists about 490,000 clones, more than 65% seen once, with over 9.5% in the top ten. Sequenced material: PBMCs. These receptor sequences come from a woman in her 40s in good health. Some clones in this sample may be carry-over from other donors' samples.

This clone has more than one count but fewer than ten. Only one base separates this from a far larger clonotype, so it likely reflects a read error. The CDR3 here is CSGGTAQETQHF. For the CDR3, the DNA is TGCAGCGGGGGGACAGCCCAAGAGACCCAGCACTTC. This chain links TRBV29-1 with TRBJ2-5; 7 nucleotides align to TRBD1. CDR3 size: 12 residues. CDR1 is SQVTM, CDR2 ANQGSEA, per germline. Full variable domain (outside the CDR3, taken from reference TRBV29-1 and TRBJ2-5): SAVISQKPSRDICQRGTSLTIQCQVDSQVTMMFWYRQQPGQSLTLIATANQGSEATYESGFVIDKFPISRPNLTFSTLTVSNMSPEDSSIYLCSGGTAQETQHFGPGTRLLVL.

The CDR3 nucleotides are TGTGCCAGCAGCCAAGAAGGGGGCCGTGGTCACGCGGCCTACGAGCAGTACTTC. Translation gives CASSQEGGRGHAAYEQYF. The rearrangement uses TRBV4-2 and TRBJ2-5; 7 bases are a match to TRBD1. The end of the DNA is better explained by TRBJ2-7, so the J call may be wrong. The CDR3 loop spans 18 amino acids. CDR1 is LGHNA, CDR2 YNFKEQ, per germline.

The J gene is TRBJ2-3, the V gene TRBV30; tentative D call: TRBD2 (7 bases). This CDR3 is built from 14 residues. V gave up 5 bases and J gave up 5 bases, with 17 bases separating them. From germline, CDR1 is GTSNPN and CDR2 SVGIG (reference sequence). This chain's CDR3 is CAWRRGGGVDTQYF. The DNA of the CDR3 is TGTGCCTGGCGCAGGGGAGGGGGGGTAGATACGCAGTATTTT.

This chain joins TRBV7-3 and TRBJ2-5, with 12 bases that match TRBD2. Losses at the gene ends were 5 bases for V and 10 bases for J; bases not matched to a gene: 5. This CDR3 comprises 13 residues. CDR1 SGHTA and CDR2 FQGTGA come from the germline V gene. CDR3 DNA: TGTGCCAGCAGCCCGACTAGCGGGAGCTTCCAGTACTTC. Encoded protein: CASSPTSGSFQYF.

The J gene is TRBJ2-5, the V gene TRBV5-4; no reliable D call. Trimming removed 4 bases from V and 0 bases from J, with 10 bases in between. The CDR3 contains 14 residues. The V gene's germline CDR1 is SGHNT and CDR2 YYREEE (reference sequence). Here the CDR3 DNA reads TGTGCCAGCAGCCTGGGTTGGTACCAAGAGACCCAGTACTTC. Amino acid sequence: CASSLGWYQETQYF. Variable domain in full (rest from reference TRBV5-4 and TRBJ2-5): ETGVTQSPTHLIKTRGQQVTLRCSSQSGHNTVSWYQQALGQGPQFIFQYYREEENGRGNFPPRFSGLQFPNYSSELNVNALELDDSALYLCASSLGWYQETQYFGPGTRLLVL.

The genes are TRBV5-1 and TRBJ2-2; no clear D. Germline-derived CDR1 and CDR2 are SGHRS and YFSETQ. Trimming pared 5 bases from V and 0 bases from J, leaving 11 bases between. This CDR3 region has 15 residues. As DNA, the CDR3 is TGCGCCAGCAGGACCGATTCGGCGAACACCGGGGAGCTGTTTTTT. Amino acids: CASRTDSANTGELFF.

V gene TRBV6-6 combines with J gene TRBJ1-1; tentative D call: TRBD1 (5 bases). Germline V gives CDR1 MNHNY, CDR2 SVGAGI (reference sequence). Trimming left V 0 bases short and J 4 bases short, with 9 bases between. The CDR3 runs to 14 residues. CDR3 in amino acids: CASSYSGESTEAFF. CDR3 sequence (DNA): TGTGCCAGCAGTTACTCAGGGGAGAGCACTGAAGCTTTCTTT.

Details on this clone: The likely explanation is a read error, given a far larger clone one base away. The gene calls are TRBV2 and TRBJ2-5, with 8 bases that match TRBD1. Germline CDR1 and CDR2: SNHLY and FYNNEI. The CDR3 is 14 amino acids. J was trimmed by 5 bases and V by 4 bases; bases with no gene match: 6. CDR3 DNA sequence: TGTGCCAGCAGTGTGACAGGGGCCGGGGAGACCCAGTACTTC. Protein product: CASSVTGAGETQYF.

The chain recombines TRBV10-3 with TRBJ1-2; D unclear. This CDR3 spans 16 amino acids. Germline-derived CDR1 and CDR2 are ENHRY and SYGVKD. The V end lost 3 bases, the J end lost 1 base, and 15 bases lay between the germline ends. In nucleotides, the CDR3 is TGTGCCATCAGTGAAACCCCCCGAGGCCATAACTATGGCTACACCTTC. It codes for CAISETPRGHNYGYTF.

This clone was observed a few times. V usage is TRBV4-3 and J usage is TRBJ2-2, with 9 bases matching TRBD2. CDR3 length: 19 amino acids. Trimming cost V 0 bases and J 8 bases; bases outside gene matches: 16. Germline values: CDR1 LGHNA, CDR2 YSLEER. CDR3 in amino acids: CASSQDLAVGGRAKGELFF. DNA of the CDR3: TGCGCCAGCAGCCAAGATCTCGCTGTGGGCGGGAGGGCGAAGGGGGAGCTGTTTTTT.

This chain links TRBV7-2 with TRBJ1-1; perhaps TRBD1 as D (6 bases). With 3 bases removed from V and 4 bases from J, the gap between germline ends came to 15 bases. Germline V gives CDR1 SGHTA, CDR2 FQGNSA. The CDR3 has 15 residues. CDR3 in DNA: TGTGCCAGCAGCTTCTCCGGGGGGCTTGGCACTGAAGCTTTCTTT. Encoded protein: CASSFSGGLGTEAFF.

The chain joins TRBV6-4 to TRBJ2-3; D might be TRBD1 (6 bases). The CDR3 runs 14 residues. V was clipped by 3 bases and J by 2 bases, with 9 bases between them. Per germline, CDR1 MRHNA and CDR2 SNTAGT. The CDR3: CASSEGANTDTQYF. The CDR3 nucleotides read TGTGCCAGCAGTGAGGGGGCGAACACAGATACGCAGTATTTT.

The V and J genes are TRBV25-1 and TRBJ1-1; D uncertain. Germline CDR1 is MGHDK and CDR2 is SYGVNS. The V and J ends lost 3 bases and 0 bases respectively, with 5 bases between them. CDR3 length equals 13 residues. CDR3 sequence (DNA): TGTGCCAGCAGTGATAGATTGAACACTGAAGCTTTCTTT. The encoded protein is CASSDRLNTEAFF.

The J gene is TRBJ2-5, the V gene TRBV5-4; tentative D call: TRBD2 (5 bases). Trimming took off 3 bases at V and 4 bases at J, with 13 bases between the two ends. This CDR3 region has 14 residues. Germline V gene sequence: CDR1 SGHNT, CDR2 YYREEE (reference sequence). CDR3 amino acids: CASSSVDYRETQYF. CDR3 sequence (DNA): TGTGCCAGCAGCTCCGTAGACTATCGAGAGACCCAGTACTTC.

Regarding this clone: It is likely a read error: a sequence one base away is far more abundant. This is likely a read error, given that the CDR3 carries no conserved phenylalanine or tryptophan at its end. This same CDR3 is encoded by further DNA sequences in the sample. V and J are TRBV28 and TRBJ2-4; TRBD2 agrees at 8 bases. Germline V gene lookup returns CDR1 MDHEN and CDR2 SYDVKM. The J segment lost 4 bases and the V segment lost 3 bases, leaving 5 bases of the junction unmatched. The length of the CDR3 is 15 residues. The CDR3 DNA is TGTGCCAGCAGTTTCCCCGGCGGGAGGAAAAACATTCAGTACTTA. Protein: CASSFPGGRKNIQYL.

This clone appeared a few times. The genes are TRBV19 and TRBJ2-7; 8 nucleotides align to TRBD1. The CDR3 is 15 amino acids. Germline-derived CDR1 and CDR2 are LNHDA and SQIVND (reference sequence). V shed 5 bases and J 7 bases; nucleotides not matched to a gene: 13. Here the CDR3 reads CASSPRQGNWAEQYF. DNA of the CDR3: TGTGCCAGTAGTCCCCGACAGGGGAATTGGGCAGAGCAGTACTTC. The variable domain in full, completed from reference TRBV19 and TRBJ2-7, reads DGGITQSPKYLFRKEGQNVTLSCEQNLNHDAMYWYRQDPGQGLRLIYYSQIVNDFQKGDIAEGYSVSREKKESFPLTVTSAQKNPTAFYLCASSPRQGNWAEQYFGPGTRLTVT.

This clone was picked up one time. The chain is built from TRBV28 and TRBJ1-2; D perhaps matches TRBD1 (5 bases). V was trimmed by 6 bases and J by 7 bases, leaving 24 bases between them. Germline values: CDR1 MDHEN, CDR2 SYDVKM. The CDR3 is made up of 16 amino acids. As DNA, the CDR3 is TGTGCCAGCAGAACTTCAGGGTTTCGGACGAATATTGGCTACACCTTC. This codes for CASRTSGFRTNIGYTF.

The chain carries TRBV6-1 and TRBJ1-1; the match to TRBD1 covers 7 bases. V dropped 7 bases and J dropped 7; count of bases not matched to a gene: 6. Germline V lookup: CDR1 MNHNS, CDR2 SASEGT. The CDR3 covers 12 residues. Here the CDR3 reads CASTTGIFEAFF. CDR3 coding DNA: TGTGCCAGCACGACAGGGATCTTTGAAGCTTTCTTT.

The chain couples TRBV27 to TRBJ2-5; 10 bases map to TRBD1. V gave up 6 bases and J gave up 5 bases; unmatched junction bases: 9. The CDR3 runs to 15 residues. Germline lookup yields CDR1 MNHEY and CDR2 SMNVEV (reference sequence). CDR3 bases: TGTGCCAGCAGACTCTGGGACAGGGGAAGGGAGACCCAGTACTTC. It yields the protein CASRLWDRGRETQYF.

This clone was counted a single time. The chain couples TRBV29-1 to TRBJ1-1, with no clear D. The CDR3 contains 14 residues. Trimming cost V 5 bases and J 0 bases, with 13 bases left between them. From germline, CDR1 is SQVTM and CDR2 ANQGSEA. CDR3 sequence: CSVSGYTVNTEAFF. DNA of the CDR3: TGCAGCGTTAGCGGATATACTGTGAACACTGAAGCTTTCTTT. Supplemented by reference TRBV29-1 and TRBJ1-1, the full variable domain reads SAVISQKPSRDICQRGTSLTIQCQVDSQVTMMFWYRQQPGQSLTLIATANQGSEATYESGFVIDKFPISRPNLTFSTLTVSNMSPEDSSIYLCSVSGYTVNTEAFFGQGTRLTVV.

The V and J genes are TRBV28 and TRBJ1-5; 9 bases are a match to TRBD1. Germline CDR1 is MDHEN and CDR2 is SYDVKM. CDR3 length: 13 amino acids. The V and J ends lost 4 bases and 8 bases, in that order; junction bases with no gene match: 3. DNA of the CDR3: TGTGCCAGCAGTTCGACAGGGGGTAAGCCCCAGCATTTT. Residues: CASSSTGGKPQHF.

The chain couples TRBV2 to TRBJ1-4; TRBD1 matches 8 bases. There are 14 residues in the CDR3. Germline CDR1 SNHLY, CDR2 FYNNEI. The V gene end was trimmed by 6 bases and the J gene end by 3 bases; junction bases not matched to a gene: 3. The CDR3 here is CASRTGVANEKLFF. The CDR3 DNA is TGTGCCAGCAGGACAGGGGTGGCTAATGAAAAACTGTTTTTT.

This chain joins TRBV2 and TRBJ2-3, with D tentatively TRBD1 (5 bases). The CDR3 spans 15 residues. Per the germline V gene, CDR1 is SNHLY and CDR2 is FYNNEI. V was shortened by 7 bases and J by 2 bases, with 16 bases between the two germline ends. The CDR3 loop is CASTNTRQSTDTQYF. The CDR3 DNA follows: TGTGCCAGCACAAATACTCGACAGTCCACAGATACGCAGTATTTT.

The chain employs TRBV15 and TRBJ2-7, with D perhaps TRBD2 (6 bases). V was cut by 1 base and J by 6 bases, with 13 bases left in between. Per the germline V gene, CDR1 is LNHNV and CDR2 is YYDKDF (reference sequence). This CDR3 comprises 14 residues. CDR3 protein: CATSRGGREVEQYF. In DNA form, the CDR3 reads TGTGCCACCAGCAGAGGCGGCAGGGAGGTCGAGCAGTACTTC.

The chain couples TRBV15 to TRBJ2-5, with D tentatively TRBD2 (6 bases). The CDR3 length is 14 residues. Germline CDR1 and CDR2: LNHNV and YYDKDF (reference sequence). Trimming cost V 1 base and J 11 bases, with 17 bases left between them. CDR3: CATSRGGEAETQYF. CDR3 coding DNA: TGTGCCACCAGCAGAGGTGGGGAGGCCGAAACACAGTACTTC.

The genes are TRBV5-4 and TRBJ1-2; the D is unclear. The CDR3 totals 15 residues. Trimming took off 3 bases at V and 3 bases at J, with 15 bases between the two ends. CDR1 is SGHNT, CDR2 YYREEE, per germline (reference sequence). This chain's CDR3 is CASSSPGRRDYGYTF. The CDR3 DNA is TGTGCCAGCAGCTCCCCGGGTCGCCGGGACTATGGCTACACCTTC.

V usage is TRBV30 and J usage is TRBJ1-2; 9 positions match TRBD1. The CDR3 loop spans 13 amino acids. V was clipped by 7 bases and J by 0 bases; unmatched bases: 3. Germline CDR1 reads GTSNPN; CDR2 reads SVGIG (reference sequence). The CDR3 nucleotides read TGTGCCTACCGGACAGGGGCTAACTATGGCTACACCTTC. Translating gives CAYRTGANYGYTF.

CDR3 bases: TGTGCCAGCAGCAAAGGGCCGGCAGTGTCAAGCTCCTACGAGCAGTACTTC. This codes for CASSKGPAVSSSYEQYF. The chain links TRBV21-1 to TRBJ2-7. TRBV21-1 is annotated as a pseudogene. This CDR3 is built from 17 residues.

This clone was observed a few times. The chain combines TRBV29-1 with TRBJ1-2; 8 bases map to TRBD1. The CDR3 runs 12 residues. Germline CDR1 and CDR2: SQVTM and ANQGSEA. V lost 4 bases and J lost 4; bases outside the gene matches: 2. As DNA, the CDR3 is TGCAGCGTTGCACAGGGGGTCTATGGCTACACCTTC. The encoded protein is CSVAQGVYGYTF.

The sample holds many counts of this clone. The V call is TRBV9, the J call TRBJ1-1; tentatively, D is TRBD1 (6 bases). This CDR3 comprises 13 residues. From germline, CDR1 is SGDLS and CDR2 YYNGEE. V lost 4 bases and J 0 bases, leaving 7 bases between the germline ends. The DNA for the CDR3 is TGTGCCAGCAGCAGACAGGTGAACACTGAAGCTTTCTTT. Translated, it gives CASSRQVNTEAFF.

The chain is built from TRBV19 and TRBJ2-2, with TRBD2 as a possible D gene (6 bases). The V and J ends lost 4 bases and 5 bases respectively, with 17 bases between them. The germline V gene encodes CDR1 LNHDA and CDR2 SQIVND (reference sequence). The CDR3 is 16 amino acids. CDR3 DNA: TGTGCCAGTAGTACCCAAACCGGGGGAGGAACCGGGGAGCTGTTTTTT. The encoded protein is CASSTQTGGGTGELFF. Full variable domain (remainder filled in from reference TRBV19 and TRBJ2-2): DGGITQSPKYLFRKEGQNVTLSCEQNLNHDAMYWYRQDPGQGLRLIYYSQIVNDFQKGDIAEGYSVSREKKESFPLTVTSAQKNPTAFYLCASSTQTGGGTGELFFGEGSRLTVL.